One and the same sample provided the 10 T cell receptor beta chains below, sequenced in a study of T cell responses to AZD1222 COVID-19 vaccine. Clones were read by immunoSEQ multiplex PCR, and TCRdb kept only the in-frame ones, dropping some. There are 150,000 to 200,000 clones in the sample; about nine tenths occur only once, and roughly 6% lies in the top ten. The source material was peripheral blood, sampled on day 0 of AZD1222 vaccination. The receptors were gathered from an adult in good health.

The CDR3 DNA reads TGTGCCAGCAGTTACTGGACGACAGCTTCATATGGCTACACCTTC. Its protein is CASSYWTTASYGYTF. The chain combines TRBV6-5 with TRBJ1-2, with D possibly matching TRBD1 (5 bases). The germline V gene has CDR1 MNHEY and CDR2 SVGAGI. With 1 base removed from V and 5 bases from J, the gap between germline ends came to 14 bases. The CDR3 extends over 15 amino acids.

This clone was seen only once. CDR3 sequence reads: CASLREYEQYF. The CDR3 DNA follows: TGTGCCAGCTTGCGGGAATACGAGCAGTACTTC. The chain employs TRBV6-5 and TRBJ2-7; the D gene is possibly TRBD2 (6 bases). This CDR3 contains 11 residues. The V gene's germline CDR1 is MNHEY and CDR2 SVGAGI. V was clipped by 8 bases and J by 4 bases, with 9 bases between them.

The rearrangement joins TRBV11-3 to TRBJ2-2; no definite D call. The CDR3 totals 15 residues. Per the germline V gene, CDR1 is SGHNT and CDR2 is YENEEA. V was cut by 1 base and J by 1 base, with 7 bases left in between. For the CDR3, the DNA is TGTGCCAGCAGCTTAGGTGTGATGAACACCGGGGAGCTGTTTTTT. The encoded protein is CASSLGVMNTGELFF. Supplemented by reference TRBV11-3 and TRBJ2-2, the full variable domain reads EAGVVQSPRYKIIEKKQPVAFWCNPISGHNTLYWYLQNLGQGPELLIRYENEEAVDDSQLPKDRFSAERLKGVDSTLKIQPAELGDSAVYLCASSLGVMNTGELFFGEGSRLTVL.

V gene TRBV27 combines with J gene TRBJ1-6, with 11 bases fitting TRBD1. This CDR3 has 17 amino acids. Germline-derived CDR1 and CDR2 are MNHEY and SMNVEV (reference sequence). With 4 bases clipped from V and 6 bases from J, the junction kept 8 bases outside the gene matches. CDR3 amino acids: CASSSPGTGGFNSPLHF. The CDR3 bases are TGTGCCAGCAGTTCCCCCGGGACAGGGGGTTTTAATTCACCCCTCCACTTT.

This chain's CDR3 is CASSLSRQNEKLFF. The CDR3 DNA follows: TGTGCCAGCAGTTTATCAAGACAGAATGAAAAACTGTTTTTT. The chain carries TRBV27 and TRBJ1-4; a possible D gene is TRBD1 (5 bases). This CDR3 has 14 residues. Between the trimmed V and J ends, which lost 0 bases and 5 bases, there was a span of 7 bases. Germline V gene sequence: CDR1 MNHEY, CDR2 SMNVEV (reference sequence).

The chain recombines TRBV6-5 with TRBJ1-5, with a possible D match to TRBD1 (6 bases). Trimming removed 6 bases at V and 4 bases at J, with 13 bases between. This CDR3 is 14 amino acids long. Germline loops: CDR1 MNHEY, CDR2 SVGAGI. CDR3 coding DNA: TGTGCCAGCAGATCTAGACAGGTTAATCAGCCCCAGCATTTT. The encoded protein is CASRSRQVNQPQHF.

As concerns this clone: A read error may account for a junction end that differs from germline. The chain has TRBV7-7 and TRBJ2-7; the match to TRBD1 covers 7 bases. The CDR3 consists of 14 residues. Germline V gives CDR1 SSHAT, CDR2 FNYEAQ (reference sequence). CDR3 nucleotides: TGTGCTAGCAGCCGAGGGACAGAGTCCTACGAGCAGTACTTC. This codes for CASSRGTESYEQYF.

V is TRBV18 and J is TRBJ1-3; D not certain. CDR3 length equals 16 residues. Trimming took 5 bases from V and 0 from J, leaving 14 bases between them. Per germline, CDR1 KGHSH and CDR2 LQKENI. CDR3 in amino acids: CASSSSTVSSGNTIYF. CDR3 bases: TGTGCCAGCTCATCTTCGACGGTTAGCTCTGGAAACACCATATATTTT.

The CDR3 DNA sequence: TGTGCCAGCAGTGAGGGGAGCGGGGCGAAGTTCTTC. This sequence encodes CASSEGSGAKFF. The chain combines TRBV6-4 with TRBJ2-1; 7 nucleotides align to TRBD2. V gave up 3 bases and J gave up 14 bases; unmatched junction bases: 7. Looked up from germline, CDR1 is MRHNA and CDR2 is SNTAGT. The CDR3 is 12 amino acids.

V and J are TRBV5-1 and TRBJ2-3; weak D call: TRBD2 (9 bases). Germline assignment: CDR1 SGHRS and CDR2 YFSETQ. The CDR3 covers 21 residues. Trimming stripped 0 bases from V and 2 bases from J, with 28 bases between. CDR3 in DNA: TGCGCCAGCAGCTTGGGAAAGACAGGGGTGACTAGCGGACCCAACACAGATACGCAGTATTTT. Translation: CASSLGKTGVTSGPNTDTQYF.